This TCR beta chain was retrieved from a study of T cell clonality in common variable immunodeficiency. Sequencing input was equivalent genomic DNA from CVID and controls. TCRdb keeps only in-frame clones here, not all; method: immunoSEQ multiplex PCR. The sample shows around 19,000 clones, no singletons; the ten largest hold roughly 6.6%. The table lists this clone with many counts. The antigen is undetermined. The CDR3 is cut off 3 residues early in the read; its end comes from the germline J gene. The CDR3 covers 15 residues. With 6 bases clipped from V and 4 bases from J, the junction kept 8 bases outside the gene matches. Germline V lookup: CDR1 SNHLY, CDR2 FYNNEI. Study outcomes and limitations: Common variable immunodeficiency TCR beta sequences reportedly had fewer deletions and N-nucleotide insertions. Fewer TCRbeta clones were shared among CVID subjects than controls. Authors noted CVID clonality's cause needs subpopulation repertoire sequencing.

Heparinized whole blood, roughly 4.5 to 8 ml, came from each donor. The chain carries TRBV2 and TRBJ2-2; TRBD1 agrees at 7 bases. The receptor was derived from a human donor with common variable immunodeficiency. Sequences were obtained from peripheral blood mononuclear cells. The CDR3 is CASSPGQMGTGELFF. The sequenced part of the CDR3 DNA is TGTGCCAGCAGCCCGGGACAGATGGGCACCGGGGAG.